The 21 T cell receptor beta chains reported below all come from one sample, sequenced in a study of blood T cell repertoires in COVID-19. The table came from immunoSEQ multiplex PCR; TCRdb's copy has only in-frame clones and leaves some out. The sample shows over 200,000 clones, roughly four fifths of them seen only once. The sample comprised peripheral blood. The receptor source for this set is a woman between 40 and 50 years old with acute or convalescent COVID-19.

The V call is TRBV30, the J call TRBJ1-2, with D possibly being TRBD1 (5 bases). Germline CDR1 reads GTSNPN; CDR2 reads SVGIG (reference sequence). V shed 2 bases and J shed 4 bases, with 14 bases lying between them. The CDR3 totals 14 residues. Written as DNA, the CDR3 is TGTGCCTGGAGTTTAGTAGGGGAGGGCTATGGCTACACCTTC. Its translation: CAWSLVGEGYGYTF.

Written as DNA, the CDR3 is TGTGCCTGGAGGCGAGCGGGAATGGGGGCAGAGACCCAGTACTTC. This codes for CAWRRAGMGAETQYF. The rearrangement uses TRBV30 and TRBJ2-5; weak D call: TRBD2 (7 bases). Germline V gene data show CDR1 as GTSNPN and CDR2 as SVGIG (reference sequence). The CDR3 extends over 15 amino acids. Trimming cost V 3 bases and J 4 bases, with 18 bases left between them.

V usage is TRBV3-1 (or the pseudogene TRBV3-2) and J usage is TRBJ1-1; 8 bases are shared with TRBD1. Germline values: CDR1 LGHDT, CDR2 YNNKEL (reference sequence). After removal of 4 bases from V and 1 base from J, the junction contained 5 bases not matched to a gene. This CDR3 is 15 amino acids long. The CDR3 sequence: CASSPVTGANTEAFF. In nucleotides, the CDR3 is TGTGCCAGCAGCCCTGTGACAGGGGCGAACACTGAAGCTTTCTTT.

The sample holds a few counts of this clone. CDR3 amino acids: CASSSTGTGSFGYTF. In nucleotides, the CDR3 is TGCGCCAGCAGCTCGACCGGGACAGGGAGTTTCGGCTACACCTTC. The chain couples TRBV5-1 to TRBJ1-2, with 9 bases aligning to TRBD1. The CDR3 is made up of 15 amino acids. V trimming: 3 bases; J trimming: 8 bases; junction bases outside the gene matches: 11. Germline values: CDR1 SGHRS, CDR2 YFSETQ.

The gene calls are TRBV29-1 and TRBJ2-7; the D gene is possibly TRBD2 (6 bases). V shed 2 bases and J shed 3 bases, with 17 bases lying between them. CDR1 SQVTM and CDR2 ANQGSEA come from the germline V gene. The CDR3 runs to 15 residues. Here the CDR3 DNA reads TGCAGCGTTGAATCCCCCTCTAGCGAGGACTACGAGCAGTACTTC. Protein sequence: CSVESPSSEDYEQYF.

This sequence joins TRBV19 and TRBJ1-2; D call uncertain. The length of the CDR3 is 18 residues. Trimming removed 5 bases at V and 0 bases at J, with 22 bases between. Per the germline V gene, CDR1 is LNHDA and CDR2 is SQIVND (reference sequence). The CDR3 here is CASSRRWPGSAANYGYTF. In nucleotides, the CDR3 is TGTGCCAGTAGTCGCCGGTGGCCGGGTTCTGCGGCTAACTATGGCTACACCTTC.

The genes are TRBV28 and TRBJ1-2; TRBD1 aligns across 7 bases. Per germline, CDR1 MDHEN and CDR2 SYDVKM. V shed 4 bases and J 6 bases; nucleotides not matched to a gene: 5. This CDR3 spans 13 amino acids. The CDR3 is CASSSNRGDGYTF. The CDR3 bases are TGTGCCAGCAGTTCGAACAGGGGAGATGGCTACACCTTC.

V gene TRBV28 combines with J gene TRBJ2-7; D gene ambiguous. The CDR3 sequence is 13 residues long. Trimming shortened V by 2 bases and J by 4 bases, and 9 bases separated the two germline ends. Germline V gene lookup returns CDR1 MDHEN and CDR2 SYDVKM. The CDR3 DNA sequence: TGTGCCAGCAGTTTAGGCGGCCGGTACGAGCAGTACTTC. This codes for CASSLGGRYEQYF.

The CDR3 bases are TGTGCCAGCAGTGGGACAGGGGGAGAGGACACTGAAGCTTTCTTT. This codes for CASSGTGGEDTEAFF. The chain combines TRBV25-1 with TRBJ1-1, with TRBD1 matching 10 bases. Germline-derived CDR1 and CDR2 are MGHDK and SYGVNS. The CDR3 covers 15 residues. V lost 4 bases and J lost 3; bases outside the gene matches: 5.

V usage is TRBV6-5 and J usage is TRBJ2-5, with D uncertain. Germline V gene sequence: CDR1 MNHEY, CDR2 SVGAGI. Trimming removed 1 base at V and 2 bases at J, with 11 bases between. The CDR3 runs 15 residues. The CDR3 is CASSYYGAVQETQYF. CDR3 in DNA: TGTGCCAGCAGTTACTATGGCGCGGTTCAAGAGACCCAGTACTTC.

The chain employs TRBV5-4 and TRBJ1-2, with 12 nucleotides matching TRBD1. The germline V gene has CDR1 SGHNT and CDR2 YYREEE (reference sequence). This CDR3 region has 15 residues. Trimming at V came to 2 bases and at J to 3 bases, leaving 2 bases not matched to a gene. CDR3 nucleotides: TGTGCCAGCAGCTTCCGGGACAGGGGGCACTATGGCTACACCTTC. The encoded protein is CASSFRDRGHYGYTF.

The chain employs TRBV6-2 or TRBV6-3 and TRBJ2-5; D gene ambiguous. V lost 6 bases and J lost 3, with 5 bases in between. This CDR3 has 11 amino acids. Germline lookup yields CDR1 MNHEY and CDR2 SVGEGT. The CDR3 DNA sequence: TGTGCCAGCAGCCCCAAAGAGACCCAGTACTTC. Its translation is CASSPKETQYF.

The rearrangement joins TRBV10-3 to TRBJ2-5, with 8 bases matching TRBD2. The germline gives CDR1 ENHRY, CDR2 SYGVKD. There are 14 residues in the CDR3. The V gene end was trimmed by 2 bases and the J gene end by 1 base; junction bases not matched to a gene: 0. Written as DNA, the CDR3 is TGTGCCATCAGTGAGGGGACTAGCCAAGAGACCCAGTACTTC. Its translation is CAISEGTSQETQYF.

This chain connects TRBV5-6 to TRBJ2-2, with D possibly TRBD1 on 5 matching bases. V lost 2 bases to trimming and J lost 3 bases, with 14 bases between them. This CDR3 is built from 16 residues. CDR1 is SGHDT, CDR2 YYEEEE, per germline. The CDR3 region is CASSFGSGSDTGELFF. CDR3 DNA: TGTGCCAGCAGCTTCGGTTCAGGGTCAGACACCGGGGAGCTGTTTTTT.

The V and J genes are TRBV3-1 (or the pseudogene TRBV3-2) and TRBJ2-7; weak D call: TRBD1 (6 bases). V lost 2 bases and J lost 0, with 14 bases in between. Germline-derived CDR1 and CDR2 are LGHDT and YNNKEL (reference sequence). The CDR3 runs 16 residues. CDR3 nucleotide sequence: TGTGCCAGCAGCCAATGCCGGGACATCTACTCCTACGAGCAGTACTTC. Translated: CASSQCRDIYSYEQYF.

The chain is built from TRBV9 and TRBJ2-1; D possibly corresponds to TRBD2 (6 bases). V lost 3 bases to trimming and J lost 2 bases, with 15 bases between them. CDR3 length: 16 residues. In germline, CDR1 is SGDLS, CDR2 YYNGEE. DNA for the CDR3: TGTGCCAGCAGCGCCCAAATCGCGGGAACCTACAATGAGCAGTTCTTC. Protein product: CASSAQIAGTYNEQFF. The whole variable domain, filled in from reference TRBV9 and TRBJ2-1, reads DSGVTQTPKHLITATGQRVTLRCSPRSGDLSVYWYQQSLDQGLQFLIQYYNGEERAKGNILERFSAQQFPDLHSELNLSSLELGDSALYFCASSAQIAGTYNEQFFGPGTRLTVL.

The chain uses TRBV29-1 and TRBJ2-1; 9 nucleotides align to TRBD2. The CDR3 consists of 14 residues. Unmatched junction bases numbered 3, after V lost 3 bases and J lost 3 bases. The germline V gene encodes CDR1 SQVTM and CDR2 ANQGSEA. The CDR3 is CSVDTSGLYNEQFF. Written as DNA, the CDR3 is TGCAGCGTTGATACTAGCGGGCTCTACAATGAGCAGTTCTTC.

The V gene is TRBV6-5, the J gene TRBJ2-3; D gene unclear. The germline V gene has CDR1 MNHEY and CDR2 SVGAGI. The length of the CDR3 is 13 residues. V was pared by 2 bases and J by 9 bases, with 12 bases between. CDR3 sequence reads: CASSYRSRETQYF. The CDR3 nucleotides read TGTGCCAGCAGTTACCGTTCTAGAGAGACGCAGTATTTT.

This clone was observed a handful of times. In nucleotides, the CDR3 is TGCGCCAGCAGCTTCGCGACAGGGGTTGACGAGCAGTACTTC. It encodes CASSFATGVDEQYF. V gene TRBV5-1 combines with J gene TRBJ2-7; TRBD1 aligns across 8 bases. Germline-derived CDR1 and CDR2 are SGHRS and YFSETQ. V lost 2 bases and J lost 5; bases outside the gene matches: 6. This CDR3 is built from 14 residues.

The sample holds a few counts of this clone. The DNA of the CDR3 is TGTGCCAGCTTAGGGACAGATAGCAATCAGCCCCAGCATTTT. This gives the protein CASLGTDSNQPQHF. This chain connects TRBV2 to TRBJ1-5; 7 bases are a match to TRBD1. V lost 8 bases to trimming and J lost 0 bases; unmatched junction nucleotides: 4. The CDR3 sequence is 14 residues long. Germline CDR1 SNHLY, CDR2 FYNNEI. Looking up the rest from reference TRBV2 and TRBJ1-5 gives the full variable domain: EPEVTQTPSHQVTQMGQEVILRCVPISNHLYFYWYRQILGQKVEFLVSFYNNEISEKSEIFDDQFSVERPDGSNFTLKIRSTKLEDSAMYFCASLGTDSNQPQHFGDGTRLSIL.

The V gene is TRBV19, the J gene TRBJ2-7; 8 bases line up with TRBD1. The CDR3 covers 19 residues. V lost 6 bases to trimming and J lost 0 bases; unmatched junction nucleotides: 19. Germline V CDR1 and CDR2: LNHDA, SQIVND (reference sequence). The CDR3 loop is CASSISSGQGSHYSYEQYF. Here the CDR3 DNA reads TGTGCCAGTAGCATTTCCTCAGGACAGGGTTCCCACTACTCCTACGAGCAGTACTTC. The complete variable domain, with remaining parts taken from reference TRBV19 and TRBJ2-7, reads DGGITQSPKYLFRKEGQNVTLSCEQNLNHDAMYWYRQDPGQGLRLIYYSQIVNDFQKGDIAEGYSVSREKKESFPLTVTSAQKNPTAFYLCASSISSGQGSHYSYEQYFGPGTRLTVT.